This TCR beta chain was sequenced in a study of blood T cells in healthy people across ages. Overall study context: With template switching, about one barcoded beta molecule was captured per two T cells.

This clonotype was found a few times. Combining a sample-barcoded 5' primer with a J-beta primer mix, a second PCR ran for about 7 to 11 cycles. TCRdb re-called the 5' RACE reads through MiXCR, storing one row per CDR3 protein. The sample lists fewer than 950,000 distinct CDR3 sequences; about 53% were seen once. Each sample yielded at least 7 million isolated PBMCs. The V gene's germline CDR1 is DFQATT and CDR2 SNEGSKA (reference sequence). Trimming shortened V by 0 bases and J by 8 bases, and 4 bases separated the two germline ends. CDR3 length: 10 amino acids. This sequence joins TRBV20-1 and TRBJ1-2; D gene uncertain. The sequenced sample was blood. The source is a man at least 80 years old in good health. CDR3 in amino acids: CSAREAGYTF. The CDR3 DNA follows: TGCAGTGCTAGAGAGGCCGGCTACACCTTC.